The entry that follows covers one T cell receptor (beta chain) sequence. The sample originates from a study of blood T cells in healthy people across ages. Next came a second PCR, run for about 7 to 12 cycles, which used a sample-barcoded 5' primer along with a J-beta primer mix. TCRdb passed the 5' RACE reads through MiXCR, listing each CDR3 protein once. The sample has just over 800,000 distinct CDR3 sequences, around two thirds seen once. The total RNA that was extracted per sample amounted to at least 5.5 micrograms. The germline V gene encodes CDR1 SGHTA and CDR2 FQGTGA. CDR3 size: 12 residues. Sequencing input: blood. The chain combines TRBV7-3 with TRBJ2-4; D remains ambiguous. The last part of the DNA fits TRBJ2-7 better; the J call may be wrong. The origin of this receptor is a man aged 25 to 40 in good health. CDR3 DNA sequence: TGTGCCAGCAGAACCGTGATCTACGAGCAGTACTTC. Protein sequence: CASRTVIYEQYF.